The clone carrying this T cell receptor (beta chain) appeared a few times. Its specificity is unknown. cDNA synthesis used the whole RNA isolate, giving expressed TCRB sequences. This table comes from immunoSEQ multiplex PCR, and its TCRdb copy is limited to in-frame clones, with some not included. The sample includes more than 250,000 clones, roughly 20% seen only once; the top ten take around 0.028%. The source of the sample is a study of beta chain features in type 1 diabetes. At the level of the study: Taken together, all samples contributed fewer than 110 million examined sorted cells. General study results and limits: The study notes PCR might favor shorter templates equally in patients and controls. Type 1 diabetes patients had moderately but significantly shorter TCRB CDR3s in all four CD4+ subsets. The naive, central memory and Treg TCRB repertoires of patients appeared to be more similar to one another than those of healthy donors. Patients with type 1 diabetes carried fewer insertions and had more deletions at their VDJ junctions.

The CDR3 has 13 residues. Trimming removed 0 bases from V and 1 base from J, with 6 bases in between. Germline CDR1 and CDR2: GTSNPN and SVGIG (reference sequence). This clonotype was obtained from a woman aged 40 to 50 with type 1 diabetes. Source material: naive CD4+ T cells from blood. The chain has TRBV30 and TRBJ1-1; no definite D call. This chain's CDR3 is CAWSVGRNTEAFF. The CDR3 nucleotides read TGTGCCTGGAGTGTTGGTAGGAACACTGAAGCTTTCTTT.